This TCR beta chain was documented in a study of T cells in women clearing cervical HPV infection. Here immunoSEQ multiplex PCR was the method, and the copy in TCRdb shows in-frame clones only, minus some. The repertoire shows around 19,000 clones; the top ten hold less than 6.5%. As for this clone: The observed sequence ends 3 residues before the CDR3 terminus, with the missing tail filled in from the germline J gene.

Germline CDR1 SGHNT, CDR2 YYREEE (reference sequence). The CDR3 has 13 residues. Trimming pared 5 bases from V and 5 bases from J, leaving 10 bases between. Sequencing was carried out using blood buffy coat. This clonotype was obtained from a woman aged 18-69 years with a cervical HPV16 infection that either progressed to CIN3+ or cleared (not recorded which). The V and J genes are TRBV5-4 and TRBJ2-2, with D possibly TRBD2 on 6 matching bases. The CDR3 loop is CASSSGGTGELFF. The sequenced part of the CDR3 DNA is TGTGCCAGCAGTTCTGGAGGGACCGGGGAG.